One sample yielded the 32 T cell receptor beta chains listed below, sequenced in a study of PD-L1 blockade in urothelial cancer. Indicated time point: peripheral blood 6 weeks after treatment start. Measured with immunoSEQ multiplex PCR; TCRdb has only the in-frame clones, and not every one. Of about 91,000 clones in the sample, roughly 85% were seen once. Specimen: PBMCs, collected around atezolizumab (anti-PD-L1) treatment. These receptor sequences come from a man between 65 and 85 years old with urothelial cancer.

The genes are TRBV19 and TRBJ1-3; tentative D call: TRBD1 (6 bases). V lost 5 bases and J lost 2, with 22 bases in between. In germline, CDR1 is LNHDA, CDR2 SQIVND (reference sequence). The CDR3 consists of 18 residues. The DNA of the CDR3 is TGTGCCAGTAGTTTCGGAAACCACAGGGAGTTCCCTGGAAACACCATATATTTT. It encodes CASSFGNHREFPGNTIYF.

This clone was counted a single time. This chain's CDR3 is CASSLTDLAKNIQYF. Here the CDR3 DNA reads TGTGCCAGCAGCTTGACAGACTTAGCCAAAAACATTCAGTACTTC. This chain joins TRBV7-2 and TRBJ2-4; a possible D gene is TRBD1 (5 bases). V was cut by 3 bases and J by 0 bases, with 9 bases left in between. The length of the CDR3 is 15 residues. The germline gives CDR1 SGHTA, CDR2 FQGNSA.

This CDR3 reads CASSRDRVSDEQYF. In nucleotides, the CDR3 is TGTGCCAGCAGCCGAGACAGGGTATCCGACGAGCAGTACTTC. The chain couples TRBV5-4 to TRBJ2-7, with 7 bases matching TRBD1. Germline values: CDR1 SGHNT, CDR2 YYREEE (reference sequence). This CDR3 has 14 residues. The trim removed 4 bases at V and 5 bases at J, leaving 9 bases unmatched.

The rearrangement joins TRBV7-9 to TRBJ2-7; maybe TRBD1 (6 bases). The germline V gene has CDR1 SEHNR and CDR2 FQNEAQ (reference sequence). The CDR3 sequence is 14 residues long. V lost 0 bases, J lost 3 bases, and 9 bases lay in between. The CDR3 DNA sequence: TGTGCCAGCAGCTTAGCAGGGACAAGCTACGAGCAGTACTTC. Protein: CASSLAGTSYEQYF. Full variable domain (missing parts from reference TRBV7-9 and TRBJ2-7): DTGVSQNPRHKITKRGQNVTFRCDPISEHNRLYWYRQTLGQGPEFLTYFQNEAQLEKSRLLSDRFSAERPKGSFSTLEIQRTEQGDSAMYLCASSLAGTSYEQYFGPGTRLTVT.

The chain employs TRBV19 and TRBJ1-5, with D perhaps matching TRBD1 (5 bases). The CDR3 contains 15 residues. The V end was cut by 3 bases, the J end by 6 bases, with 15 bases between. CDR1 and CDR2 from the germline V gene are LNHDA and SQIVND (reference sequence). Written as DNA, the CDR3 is TGTGCCAGTAGTATCGTGGCAGGGTTCGGTCAGCCCCAGCATTTT. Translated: CASSIVAGFGQPQHF.

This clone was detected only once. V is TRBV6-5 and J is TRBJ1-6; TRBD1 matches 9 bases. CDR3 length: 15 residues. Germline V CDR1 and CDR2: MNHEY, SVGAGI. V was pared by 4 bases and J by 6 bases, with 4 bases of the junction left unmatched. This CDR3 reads CASSLDRGGNSPLHF. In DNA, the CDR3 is TGTGCCAGCAGTTTGGACAGGGGCGGTAATTCACCCCTCCACTTT.

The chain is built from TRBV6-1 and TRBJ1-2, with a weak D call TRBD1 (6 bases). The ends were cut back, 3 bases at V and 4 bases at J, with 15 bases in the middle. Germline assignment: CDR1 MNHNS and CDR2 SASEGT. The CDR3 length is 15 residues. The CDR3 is CASSEARGLVYGYTF. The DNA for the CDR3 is TGTGCCAGCAGTGAGGCGCGGGGGCTGGTCTATGGCTACACCTTC.

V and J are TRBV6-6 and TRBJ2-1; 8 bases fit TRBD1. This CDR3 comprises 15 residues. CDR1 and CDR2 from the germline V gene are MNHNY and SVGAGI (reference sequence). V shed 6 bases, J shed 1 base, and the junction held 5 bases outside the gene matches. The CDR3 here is CASRQRQGSYNEQFF. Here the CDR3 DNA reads TGTGCCAGCAGGCAGCGACAGGGGTCCTACAATGAGCAGTTCTTC.

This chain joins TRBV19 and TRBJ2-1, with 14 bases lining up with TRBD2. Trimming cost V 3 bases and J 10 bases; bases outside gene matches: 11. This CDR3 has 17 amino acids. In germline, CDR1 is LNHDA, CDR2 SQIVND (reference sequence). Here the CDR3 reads CASSIRTSGRSSKEQFF. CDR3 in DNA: TGTGCCAGTAGTATTAGGACTAGCGGGAGGTCCTCGAAGGAGCAGTTCTTC. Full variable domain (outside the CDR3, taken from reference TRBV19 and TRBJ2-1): DGGITQSPKYLFRKEGQNVTLSCEQNLNHDAMYWYRQDPGQGLRLIYYSQIVNDFQKGDIAEGYSVSREKKESFPLTVTSAQKNPTAFYLCASSIRTSGRSSKEQFFGPGTRLTVL.

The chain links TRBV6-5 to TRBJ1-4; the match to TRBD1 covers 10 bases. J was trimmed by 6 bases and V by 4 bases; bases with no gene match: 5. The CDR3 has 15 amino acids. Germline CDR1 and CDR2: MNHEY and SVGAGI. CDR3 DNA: TGTGCCAGCAGTTTGACAGGGGGCCGGGATGAAAAACTGTTTTTT. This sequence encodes CASSLTGGRDEKLFF.

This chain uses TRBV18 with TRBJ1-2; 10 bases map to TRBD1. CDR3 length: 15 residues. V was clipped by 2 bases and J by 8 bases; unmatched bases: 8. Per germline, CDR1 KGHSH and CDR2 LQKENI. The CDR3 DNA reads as TGTGCCAGCTCACCAACTACCGGGACAGGGGACGGCTACACCTTC. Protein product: CASSPTTGTGDGYTF.

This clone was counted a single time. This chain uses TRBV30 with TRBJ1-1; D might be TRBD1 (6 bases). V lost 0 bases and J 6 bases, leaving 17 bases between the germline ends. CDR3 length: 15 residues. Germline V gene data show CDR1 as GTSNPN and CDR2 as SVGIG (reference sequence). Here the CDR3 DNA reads TGTGCCTGGAGTGTAAGGGCCCCCAGGGGCCCTGAAGCTTTCTTT. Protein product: CAWSVRAPRGPEAFF.

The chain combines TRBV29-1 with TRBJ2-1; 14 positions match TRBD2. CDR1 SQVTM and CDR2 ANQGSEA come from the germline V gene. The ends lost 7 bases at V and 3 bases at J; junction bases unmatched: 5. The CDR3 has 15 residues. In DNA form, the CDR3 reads TGCAGCGGGGGGACTAGCGGGGGCCACTACAATGAGCAGTTCTTC. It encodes CSGGTSGGHYNEQFF.

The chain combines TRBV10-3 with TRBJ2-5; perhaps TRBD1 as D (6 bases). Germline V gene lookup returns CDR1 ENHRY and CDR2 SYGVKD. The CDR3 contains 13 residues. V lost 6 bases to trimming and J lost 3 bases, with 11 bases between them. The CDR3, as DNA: TGTGCCATCAGCCTAGGGGGAGAAGAGACCCAGTACTTC. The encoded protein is CAISLGGEETQYF.

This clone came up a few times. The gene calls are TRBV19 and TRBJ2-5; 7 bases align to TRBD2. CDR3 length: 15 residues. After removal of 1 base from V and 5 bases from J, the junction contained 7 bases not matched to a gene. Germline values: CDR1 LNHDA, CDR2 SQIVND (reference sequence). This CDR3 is CASSIGPHGGETQYF. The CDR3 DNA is TGTGCCAGTAGTATAGGGCCCCACGGGGGGGAGACCCAGTACTTC.

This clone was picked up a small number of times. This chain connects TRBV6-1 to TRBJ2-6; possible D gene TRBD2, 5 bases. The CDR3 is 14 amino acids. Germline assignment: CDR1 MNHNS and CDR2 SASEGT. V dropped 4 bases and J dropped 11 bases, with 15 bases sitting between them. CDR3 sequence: CASSVPGSNHVLTF. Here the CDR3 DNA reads TGTGCCAGCAGTGTACCGGGAAGTAATCACGTCCTGACTTTC.

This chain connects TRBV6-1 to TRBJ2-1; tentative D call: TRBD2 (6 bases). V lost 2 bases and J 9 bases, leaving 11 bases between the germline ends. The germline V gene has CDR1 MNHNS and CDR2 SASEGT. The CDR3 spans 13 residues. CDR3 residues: CASSELASAEQFF. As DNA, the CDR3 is TGTGCCAGCAGTGAATTGGCTAGCGCTGAGCAGTTCTTC.

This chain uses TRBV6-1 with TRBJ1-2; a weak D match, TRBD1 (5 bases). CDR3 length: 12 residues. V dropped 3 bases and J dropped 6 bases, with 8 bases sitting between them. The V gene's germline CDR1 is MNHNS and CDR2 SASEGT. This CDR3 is CASSDRADGYTF. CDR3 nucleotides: TGTGCCAGCAGTGACAGGGCGGATGGCTACACCTTC.

The DNA for the CDR3 is TGTGCCAGCAGCTTAGATGGCAGCCAAGAGACCCAGTACTTC. Translating gives CASSLDGSQETQYF. This chain connects TRBV7-2 to TRBJ2-5; D gene ambiguous. Germline assignment: CDR1 SGHTA and CDR2 FQGNSA. V lost 1 base and J lost 1, with 7 bases in between. This CDR3 contains 14 residues.

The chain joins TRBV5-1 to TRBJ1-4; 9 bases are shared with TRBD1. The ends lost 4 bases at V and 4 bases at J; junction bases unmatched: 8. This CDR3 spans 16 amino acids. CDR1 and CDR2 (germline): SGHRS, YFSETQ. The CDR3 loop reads CASSLTWTGDNEKLFF. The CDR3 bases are TGCGCCAGCAGCCTAACCTGGACAGGGGATAATGAAAAACTGTTTTTT.

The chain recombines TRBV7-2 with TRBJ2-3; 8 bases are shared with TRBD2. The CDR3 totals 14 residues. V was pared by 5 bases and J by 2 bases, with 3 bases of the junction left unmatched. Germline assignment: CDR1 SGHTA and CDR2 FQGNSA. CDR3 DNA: TGTGCCAGCAGCCGGGGGGGGAACACAGATACGCAGTATTTT. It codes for CASSRGGNTDTQYF.

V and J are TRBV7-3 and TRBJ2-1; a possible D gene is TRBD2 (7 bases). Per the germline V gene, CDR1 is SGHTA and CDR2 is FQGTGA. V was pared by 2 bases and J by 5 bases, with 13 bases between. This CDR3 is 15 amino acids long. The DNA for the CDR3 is TGTGCCAGCAGCTTACAGGGCGGGGGCGACAATGAGCAGTTCTTC. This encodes CASSLQGGGDNEQFF.

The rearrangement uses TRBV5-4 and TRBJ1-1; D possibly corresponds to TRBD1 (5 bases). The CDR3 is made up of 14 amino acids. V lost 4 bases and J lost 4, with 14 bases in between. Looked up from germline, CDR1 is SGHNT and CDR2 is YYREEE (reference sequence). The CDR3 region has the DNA TGTGCCAGCAGCCCTTTAGGACAAGCCACTGAAGCTTTCTTT. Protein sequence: CASSPLGQATEAFF. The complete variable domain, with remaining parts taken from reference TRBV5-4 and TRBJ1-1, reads ETGVTQSPTHLIKTRGQQVTLRCSSQSGHNTVSWYQQALGQGPQFIFQYYREEENGRGNFPPRFSGLQFPNYSSELNVNALELDDSALYLCASSPLGQATEAFFGQGTRLTVV.

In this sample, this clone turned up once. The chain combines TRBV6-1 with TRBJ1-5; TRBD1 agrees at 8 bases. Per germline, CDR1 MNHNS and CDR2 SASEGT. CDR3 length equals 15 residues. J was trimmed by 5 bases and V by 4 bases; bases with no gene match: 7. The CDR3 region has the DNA TGTGCCAGCAGTGTAGGGACAGGAGGATATCAGCCCCAGCATTTT. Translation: CASSVGTGGYQPQHF.

The CDR3 DNA reads as TGTGCCAGCAGGCGAGGAGGACTAGCGAGCACAGATACGCAGTATTTT. As protein: CASRRGGLASTDTQYF. This chain uses TRBV11-2 with TRBJ2-3, with 9 bases matching TRBD2. This CDR3 comprises 16 residues. With V trimmed by 6 bases and J by 0 bases, 7 bases remained unmatched. Germline V lookup: CDR1 SGHAT, CDR2 FQNNGV.

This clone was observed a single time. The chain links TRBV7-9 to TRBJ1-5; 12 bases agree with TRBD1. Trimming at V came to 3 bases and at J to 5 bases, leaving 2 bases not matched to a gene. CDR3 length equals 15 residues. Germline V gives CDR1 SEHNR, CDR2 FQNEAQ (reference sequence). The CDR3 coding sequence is TGTGCCAGCAGCTTCGGGACAGGGGGCTATCAGCCCCAGCATTTT. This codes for CASSFGTGGYQPQHF.

CDR3 in amino acids: CASSEARLAIYEQYF. The CDR3 region has the DNA TGTGCCAGCAGTGAAGCACGGCTAGCGATCTACGAGCAGTACTTC. The V call is TRBV6-1, the J call TRBJ2-7, with D perhaps matching TRBD2 (6 bases). The CDR3 covers 15 residues. CDR1 MNHNS and CDR2 SASEGT come from the germline V gene. Trimming removed 0 bases from V and 3 bases from J, with 12 bases in between.

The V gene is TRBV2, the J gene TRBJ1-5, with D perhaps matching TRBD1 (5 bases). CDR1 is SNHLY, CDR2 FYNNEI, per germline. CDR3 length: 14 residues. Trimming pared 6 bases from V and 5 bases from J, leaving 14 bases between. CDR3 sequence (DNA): TGTGCCAGCAGGGACAAAGGCCCTTATCAGCCCCAGCATTTT. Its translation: CASRDKGPYQPQHF. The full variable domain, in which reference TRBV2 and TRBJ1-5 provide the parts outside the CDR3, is EPEVTQTPSHQVTQMGQEVILRCVPISNHLYFYWYRQILGQKVEFLVSFYNNEISEKSEIFDDQFSVERPDGSNFTLKIRSTKLEDSAMYFCASRDKGPYQPQHFGDGTRLSIL.

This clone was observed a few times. Here the CDR3 reads CASSARTPGQGSSNQPQHF. The CDR3 DNA is TGTGCCAGCAGTGCAAGAACACCGGGACAGGGGAGTAGCAATCAGCCCCAGCATTTT. The chain links TRBV6-1 to TRBJ1-5; 10 nucleotides agree with TRBD1. Germline CDR1 is MNHNS and CDR2 is SASEGT. This CDR3 region has 19 residues. Trimming removed 4 bases from V and 0 bases from J; junction bases left unmatched: 12.

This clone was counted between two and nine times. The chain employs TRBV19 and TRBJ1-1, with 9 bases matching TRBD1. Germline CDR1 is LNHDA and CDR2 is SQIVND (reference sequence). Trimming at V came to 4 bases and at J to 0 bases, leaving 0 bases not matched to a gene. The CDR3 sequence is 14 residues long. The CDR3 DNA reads TGTGCCAGTAGTAGGACAGGGGTGAACACTGAAGCTTTCTTT. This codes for CASSRTGVNTEAFF.

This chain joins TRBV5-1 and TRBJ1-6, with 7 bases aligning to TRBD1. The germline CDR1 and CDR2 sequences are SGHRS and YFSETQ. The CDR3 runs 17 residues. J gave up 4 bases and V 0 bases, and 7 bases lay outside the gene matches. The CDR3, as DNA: TGCGCCAGCAGCTTGGTCGGGGGACAGACTTATAATTCACCCCTCCACTTT. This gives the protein CASSLVGGQTYNSPLHF.

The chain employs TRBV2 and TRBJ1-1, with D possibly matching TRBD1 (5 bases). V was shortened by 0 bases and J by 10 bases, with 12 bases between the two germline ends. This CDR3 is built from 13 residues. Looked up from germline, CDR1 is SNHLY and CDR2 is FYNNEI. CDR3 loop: CASSEAFAGGAFF. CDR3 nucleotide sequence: TGTGCCAGCAGTGAAGCATTCGCCGGGGGAGCTTTCTTT.